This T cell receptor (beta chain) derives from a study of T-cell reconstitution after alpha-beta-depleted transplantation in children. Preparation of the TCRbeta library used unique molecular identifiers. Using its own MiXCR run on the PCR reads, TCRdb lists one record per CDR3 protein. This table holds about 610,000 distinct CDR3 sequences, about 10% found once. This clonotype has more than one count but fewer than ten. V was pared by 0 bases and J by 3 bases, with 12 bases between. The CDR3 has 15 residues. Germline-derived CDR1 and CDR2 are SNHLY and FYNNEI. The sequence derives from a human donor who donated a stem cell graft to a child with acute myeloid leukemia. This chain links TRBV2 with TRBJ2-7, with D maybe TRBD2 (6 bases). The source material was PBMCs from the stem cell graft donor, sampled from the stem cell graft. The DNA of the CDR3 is TGTGCCAGCAGTGAAGCTGGGGGAGGTGGCTACGAGCAGTACTTC. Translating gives CASSEAGGGGYEQYF.